These T cell receptor beta chains were read from a single sample in a study of blood T cell repertoires in COVID-19. Libraries were prepared by immunoSEQ multiplex PCR; TCRdb keeps only in-frame clonotypes and omits some of them. The profile shows about 120,000 clones, around 78% of them singletons. The sequencing sample was made of peripheral blood. All receptors come from a man aged 65-85 years with acute or convalescent COVID-19. The CDR3 runs from the conserved cysteine through the conserved F or W. The D gene is left open where the match is weak. Clone size is not always given. Where it is, it says once, few, many or a class for expanded clones.

CDR3aa,CDR3nt,abundance,j_gene,v_gene,d_gene
CASSPGHQRGNQPQHF,TGTGCCAGCAGCCCAGGACACCAGCGGGGCAATCAGCCCCAGCATTTT,NA,TRBJ1-5,TRBV5-6,NA
CSASGQISSTDTQYF,TGCAGTGCTAGTGGACAGATTAGTAGCACAGATACGCAGTATTTT,NA,TRBJ2-3,TRBV20-1,NA
CASSYPGQNFYGYTF,TGTGCCAGCAGTTACCCGGGACAGAACTTCTATGGCTACACCTTC,NA,TRBJ1-2,TRBV6-5,TRBD1
CASSEASRGGYGYTF,TGTGCCAGCAGTGAAGCGAGCAGGGGCGGCTATGGCTACACCTTC,NA,TRBJ1-2,TRBV6-1,NA
CASSRDRVSFYGYTF,TGTGCCAGCAGCCGGGACAGGGTGTCGTTCTATGGCTACACCTTC,once,TRBJ1-2,TRBV5-4,TRBD1
CASSYSSDRGLDYEQYF,TGTGCCAGCAGTTACTCCAGCGACAGGGGCTTAGACTACGAGCAGTACTTC,NA,TRBJ2-7,TRBV6-2/TRBV6-3,TRBD1
CATSDRGQPISDGYTF,TGTGCCACCAGTGATAGGGGACAGCCCATCAGCGATGGCTACACCTTC,NA,TRBJ1-2,TRBV24-1,TRBD1
CASSLNPRDYGYTF,TGTGCCAGCAGCTTAAATCCCCGGGACTATGGCTACACCTTC,NA,TRBJ1-2,TRBV7-3,NA
CASSLTGPSPYNEQFF,TGTGCCAGCAGCCTCACAGGTCCATCCCCTTACAATGAGCAGTTCTTC,NA,TRBJ2-1,TRBV9,NA
CASSLVWGVHEQFF,TGTGCCAGCAGCTTAGTTTGGGGGGTCCATGAGCAGTTCTTC,NA,TRBJ2-1,TRBV13,NA
CASSGSSTDTQYF,TGCGCCAGCAGTGGGAGTTCCACAGATACGCAGTATTTT,NA,TRBJ2-3,TRBV5-1,NA
CASSEQGRGNTEAFF,TGTGCCAGCAGTGAACAGGGCAGGGGGAACACTGAAGCTTTCTTT,NA,TRBJ1-1,TRBV2,NA
CASSLQENTEAFF,TGTGCCAGCAGCTTACAGGAGAACACTGAAGCTTTCTTT,NA,TRBJ1-1,TRBV7-6,NA
CASSLLGNTIYF,TGTGCCAGCAGTTTATTAGGAAACACCATATATTTT,few,TRBJ1-3,TRBV12-3/TRBV12-4,NA
CASRHGLAGGPGRETQYF,TGTGCCAGCAGACACGGACTAGCGGGGGGTCCCGGGCGGGAGACCCAGTACTTC,NA,TRBJ2-5,TRBV2,TRBD2
CASSSLPAQGNTEAFF,TGTGCCAGCAGCTCACTCCCGGCGCAGGGGAACACTGAAGCTTTCTTT,NA,TRBJ1-1,TRBV9,NA
CASSSGTGAKNIQYF,TGCGCCAGCAGCTCCGGGACAGGGGCCAAAAACATTCAGTACTTC,NA,TRBJ2-4,TRBV4-3,TRBD1
CASSPTSDSPLHF,TGTGCCAGCTCACCTACATCCGATTCACCCCTCCACTTT,NA,TRBJ1-6,TRBV18,NA
CASGDTGNTIYF,TGTGCAAGCGGGGACACTGGAAACACCATATATTTT,NA,TRBJ1-3,TRBV5-6,NA
CASSSGTSGVYTGELFF,TGTGCCAGCAGTTCGGGGACTAGCGGGGTCTACACCGGGGAGCTGTTTTTT,NA,TRBJ2-2,TRBV7-2,TRBD2
CASSAGGVSTEAFF,TGTGCCAGCAGCGCCGGGGGGGTTAGCACTGAAGCTTTCTTT,NA,TRBJ1-1,TRBV9,NA
CASSTLASLAKNIQYF,TGTGCCAGCAGCACACTAGCGAGCTTAGCCAAAAACATTCAGTACTTC,NA,TRBJ2-4,TRBV7-2,TRBD2
CASRRDRVTEAFF,TGTGCCAGCAGGCGGGACAGGGTCACTGAAGCTTTCTTT,NA,TRBJ1-1,TRBV5-5,TRBD1
CASSQRTGGYEQYF,TGTGCCAGCAGTCAGCGGACAGGGGGCTACGAGCAGTACTTC,NA,TRBJ2-7,TRBV27,TRBD1
CAISEGTGGGSYNSPLHF,TGTGCCATCAGTGAGGGAACAGGGGGTGGCTCCTATAATTCACCCCTCCACTTT,NA,TRBJ1-6,TRBV10-3,TRBD1
CASTRGGRGTEAFF,TGTGCCAGTACACGAGGGGGCAGGGGCACTGAAGCTTTCTTT,NA,TRBJ1-1,TRBV19,TRBD1
CASSPGTGSHGYTF,TGTGCCAGCTCACCAGGAACTGGGAGCCATGGCTACACCTTC,NA,TRBJ1-2,TRBV18,NA
CASSIKAGAHTEAFF,TGCGCCAGCAGCATTAAGGCAGGGGCCCACACTGAAGCTTTCTTT,NA,TRBJ1-1,TRBV5-1,NA
CASSPPGGFSYNEQFF,TGTGCCAGCAGCCCTCCCGGGGGATTCTCCTACAATGAGCAGTTCTTC,few,TRBJ2-1,TRBV7-3,NA
CASSPLTSGADTQYF,TGCGCCAGCAGCCCGTTGACTAGCGGCGCAGATACGCAGTATTTT,NA,TRBJ2-3,TRBV5-1,TRBD2
CARSRDTGRAYGYTF,TGTGCCCGAAGCCGGGACACCGGTAGAGCCTATGGCTACACCTTC,NA,TRBJ1-2,TRBV2,NA
CASSKEFCGGGRNNEQFF,TGTGCCAGCAGCAAAGAGTTCTGCGGCGGGGGGCGAAACAATGAGCAGTTCTTC,NA,TRBJ2-1,TRBV21-1,NA
CAWSRGQGIEKLFF,TGTGCCTGGAGCCGGGGCCAGGGGATTGAAAAACTGTTTTTT,NA,TRBJ1-4,TRBV30,NA
CASSFTQGNTEAFF,TGTGCCAGCAGCTTTACTCAGGGGAACACTGAAGCTTTCTTT,NA,TRBJ1-1,TRBV7-3,NA
CASSLGDSYEQYF,TGTGCTAGCAGCTTAGGTGACAGTTACGAGCAGTACTTC,NA,TRBJ2-7,TRBV7-7,NA
CASSFEISGSTDTQYF,TGTGCCAGCAGCTTCGAGATTTCAGGCAGCACAGATACGCAGTATTTT,NA,TRBJ2-3,TRBV5-4,NA
CASSPPSRYSYEQYF,TGTGCCAGCTCACCACCGAGCCGGTACTCCTACGAGCAGTACTTC,NA,TRBJ2-7,TRBV18,NA
CASSPYRLAGAPDTQYF,TGTGCCAGCAGTCCCTATCGACTAGCGGGGGCCCCAGATACGCAGTATTTT,NA,TRBJ2-3,TRBV6-2/TRBV6-3,TRBD2
CASSQDGTLEAFF,TGTGCCAGCAGCCAAGATGGGACACTTGAAGCTTTCTTT,few,TRBJ1-1,TRBV3-1/TRBV3-2,NA
CASRSRDRGLGNTIYF,TGTGCCAGTAGGAGCCGGGACAGGGGGCTCGGAAACACCATATATTTT,NA,TRBJ1-3,TRBV19,TRBD1
CATARQRSGNTIYF,TGTGCCACCGCTCGACAGCGCTCTGGAAACACCATATATTTT,NA,TRBJ1-3,TRBV6-5,NA
CSVFRGSTDTQYF,TGCAGCGTTTTCCGCGGGAGCACAGATACGCAGTATTTT,NA,TRBJ2-3,TRBV29-1,NA
CATTGATYEQYF,TGTGCCACGACAGGGGCCACCTACGAGCAGTACTTC,few,TRBJ2-7,TRBV10-3,TRBD1
CASSPGTDTQYF,TGTGCCAGCAGCCCGGGCACAGATACGCAGTATTTT,NA,TRBJ2-3,TRBV7-9,NA
CASEDRGLDYGYTF,TGTGCCAGCGAAGACAGGGGGCTTGACTATGGCTACACCTTC,NA,TRBJ1-2,TRBV6-6,TRBD1
CASRGTSGGIKGQYF,TGTGCCAGCAGGGGGACTAGCGGGGGGATAAAAGGGCAGTATTTT,once,TRBJ2-3,TRBV5-4,TRBD2
CASRATGTGGNEQYF,TGCGCCAGCAGAGCGACCGGGACAGGGGGCAACGAGCAGTACTTC,NA,TRBJ2-7,TRBV4-1,TRBD1
CASRGTSTDTQYF,TGCGCCAGCAGGGGGACTAGCACAGATACGCAGTATTTT,NA,TRBJ2-3,TRBV5-1,NA
CASSLTGSNEKLFF,TGCGCCAGCAGCCTAACAGGGTCTAATGAAAAACTGTTTTTT,NA,TRBJ1-4,TRBV5-1,NA
CASSLGTSGAETGELFF,TGTGCCAGCAGCTTAGGGACTAGCGGGGCTGAAACCGGGGAGCTGTTTTTT,NA,TRBJ2-2,TRBV7-6,TRBD2
CASSPGTGILGEQYF,TGTGCCAGCAGCCCCGGGACAGGGATTTTAGGGGAGCAGTACTTC,NA,TRBJ2-7,TRBV6-5,TRBD1